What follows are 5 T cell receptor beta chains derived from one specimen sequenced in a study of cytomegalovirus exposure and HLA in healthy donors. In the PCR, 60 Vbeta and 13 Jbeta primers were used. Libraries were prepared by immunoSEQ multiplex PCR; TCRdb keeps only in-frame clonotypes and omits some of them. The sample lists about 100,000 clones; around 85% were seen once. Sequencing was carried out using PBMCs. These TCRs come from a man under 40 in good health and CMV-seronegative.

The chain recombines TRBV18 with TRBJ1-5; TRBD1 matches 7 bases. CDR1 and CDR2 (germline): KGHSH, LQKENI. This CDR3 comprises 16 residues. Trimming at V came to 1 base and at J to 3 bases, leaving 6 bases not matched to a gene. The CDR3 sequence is CASSPLPGGLNQPQHF. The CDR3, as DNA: TGTGCCAGCTCACCACTTCCAGGGGGTCTCAATCAGCCCCAGCATTTT.

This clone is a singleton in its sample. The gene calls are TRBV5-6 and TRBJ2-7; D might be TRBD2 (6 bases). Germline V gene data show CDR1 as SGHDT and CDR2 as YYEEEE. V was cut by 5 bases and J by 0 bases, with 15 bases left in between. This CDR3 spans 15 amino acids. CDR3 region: CASRVRRDYSYEQYF. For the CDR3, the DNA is TGTGCCAGCAGGGTCCGGCGGGATTACTCCTACGAGCAGTACTTC.

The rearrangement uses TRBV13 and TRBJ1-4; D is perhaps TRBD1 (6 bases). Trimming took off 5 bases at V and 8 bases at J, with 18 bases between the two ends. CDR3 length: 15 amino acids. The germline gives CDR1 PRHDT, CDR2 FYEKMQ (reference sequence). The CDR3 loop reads CASSLRTKRGEKLFF. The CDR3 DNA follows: TGTGCCAGCAGCCTGAGGACGAAAAGGGGGGAAAAACTGTTTTTT. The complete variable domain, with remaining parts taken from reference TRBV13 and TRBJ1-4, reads AAGVIQSPRHLIKEKRETATLKCYPIPRHDTVYWYQQGPGQDPQFLISFYEKMQSDKGSIPDRFSAQQFSDYHSELNMSSLELGDSALYFCASSLRTKRGEKLFFGSGTQLSVL.

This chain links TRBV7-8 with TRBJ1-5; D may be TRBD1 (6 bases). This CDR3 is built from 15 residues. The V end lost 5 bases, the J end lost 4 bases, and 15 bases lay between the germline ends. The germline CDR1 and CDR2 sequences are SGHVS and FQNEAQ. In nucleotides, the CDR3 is TGTGCCAGCAGCCTCTCCGAGCAGGGGAATCAGCCCCAGCATTTT. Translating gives CASSLSEQGNQPQHF.

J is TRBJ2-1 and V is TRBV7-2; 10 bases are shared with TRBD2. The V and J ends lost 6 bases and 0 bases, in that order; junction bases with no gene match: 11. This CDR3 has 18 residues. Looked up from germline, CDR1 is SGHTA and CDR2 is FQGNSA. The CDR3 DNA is TGTGCCAGCAGGGCTGGGTGGACTAGCGGATTCTCCTACAATGAGCAGTTCTTC. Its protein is CASRAGWTSGFSYNEQFF.